Reported below is one TCR beta chain. Its antigen is still unknown. This entry is derived from a study of T cell responses to AZD1222 COVID-19 vaccine. Study-level findings and limits: All repertoire sampling was performed exclusively after the peak T cell response.

Generated by immunoSEQ multiplex PCR, the TCRdb table keeps only in-frame clones and is missing some. The sample contains some 110,000 clones, about 88% of which appear only once. There are 15 residues in the CDR3. Germline CDR1 is LNHDA and CDR2 is SQIVND (reference sequence). The V and J ends lost 5 bases and 7 bases, in that order; junction bases with no gene match: 10. This sample comprised peripheral blood, obtained 28 days after the second AZD1222 dose. The chain couples TRBV19 to TRBJ2-1; 8 positions match TRBD2. The clonotype comes from an adult who received the AZD1222 COVID-19 vaccine. In DNA form, the CDR3 reads TGTGCCAGTAGTGCATCAAGCGGGAGAACAAATGAGCAGTTCTTC. It encodes CASSASSGRTNEQFF.